The rows below give T cell receptor beta chains drawn from one sample of a study of cytomegalovirus exposure and HLA in healthy donors. Some clones are missing from TCRdb's copy, which holds only in-frame ones; the method was immunoSEQ multiplex PCR. The table has about 200,000 clones, around 79% seen once. The sample was PBMCs. All receptors come from a male donor in good health and CMV-seropositive. Each CDR3 is given with its conserved first and last residue. D genes are given only for firm matches. Rows may omit the clone size; those that give it use once, few, many or a size class.

j_call,v_call,d_call,clone_size,cdr3_nt,cdr3_aa
TRBJ1-2,TRBV9,NA,NA,TGTGCCAGCAGCGTAGACCCGATGGTGGGGGGACACTATGGCTACACCTTC,CASSVDPMVGGHYGYTF
TRBJ2-1,TRBV7-9,NA,NA,TGTGCCAGCAGCTTAATGGAGGGCCATGAGCAGTTCTTC,CASSLMEGHEQFF
TRBJ2-1,TRBV28,NA,NA,TGTGCCACCCTAAGCGGGTACTCCTACAATGAGCAGTTCTTC,CATLSGYSYNEQFF
TRBJ2-7,TRBV7-2,TRBD2,NA,TGTGCCAGCAGCGTAACTAGCGGGGGGGCCTACGAGCAGTACTTC,CASSVTSGGAYEQYF
TRBJ1-2,TRBV7-2,TRBD1,NA,TGTGCCAGCGGGACAGGTCAGAACTATGGCTACACCTTC,CASGTGQNYGYTF
TRBJ2-7,TRBV27,NA,NA,TGTGCCAGCAGTTTATTCGGAGGGGGCTTCGAGCAGTACTTC,CASSLFGGGFEQYF
TRBJ2-7,TRBV9,NA,NA,TGTGCCAGCAGCGTAGGAATGGCCCTGCCACAGGAGCAGTACTTC,CASSVGMALPQEQYF
TRBJ1-1,TRBV19,TRBD1,NA,TGTGCCAGTAGTATCGGGCAGGGGGGCGGTGAAGCTTTCTTT,CASSIGQGGGEAFF
TRBJ1-5,TRBV6-5,NA,NA,TGTGCCAGCTGGGGCGGCAATCAGCCCCAGCATTTT,CASWGGNQPQHF
TRBJ1-2,TRBV10-3,TRBD1,NA,TGTGCCATGGCAAGGGACAGCTATGGCTACACCTTC,CAMARDSYGYTF
TRBJ1-1,TRBV18,NA,few,TGTGCCAGCTCACCAAGAAACCAGGGGCAGAACACTGAAGCTTTCTTT,CASSPRNQGQNTEAFF
TRBJ1-3,TRBV9,TRBD1,NA,TGTGCCAGCAGCGCCGCACAGGGGGGCCCTGGAAACACCATATATTTT,CASSAAQGGPGNTIYF
TRBJ1-4,TRBV7-9,NA,NA,TGTGCCAGCAGCTCGCAGGACAGACCCGGTGAAAAACTGTTTTTT,CASSSQDRPGEKLFF
TRBJ2-3,TRBV4-2,TRBD2,NA,TGTGCCAGCAGCCAAGATGTACAAGGACTAGCGGGTGCTACGCAGTATTTT,CASSQDVQGLAGATQYF
TRBJ2-6,TRBV2,TRBD1,NA,TGTGCCAGCAGTGAAAGGCAGGGGGCCAGTAGGGCCGGGGCCAACGTCCTGACTTTC,CASSERQGASRAGANVLTF
TRBJ2-1,TRBV28,NA,NA,TGTGCCAGCAGCCCCAGGACGCCCGCGGGGTTCTTC,CASSPRTPAGFF
TRBJ1-1,TRBV6-6,NA,NA,TGTGCCAGCAGTGACCTAGAGGGTGGGGACACTGAAGCTTTCTTT,CASSDLEGGDTEAFF
TRBJ2-7,TRBV29-1,NA,NA,TGCAGCGTTCGAAGCGGAAATTACGAGCAGTACTTC,CSVRSGNYEQYF
TRBJ2-7,TRBV9,NA,NA,TGTGCCAGCAGCGTAGGTTCTACCTACGAGCAGTACTTC,CASSVGSTYEQYF
TRBJ2-7,TRBV5-1,TRBD1,NA,TGCGCCAGCAAGGTGGTACAGGGGACGGAGGAGCAGTACTTC,CASKVVQGTEEQYF
TRBJ1-2,TRBV6-5,NA,NA,TGTGCCAGCAGTTTTGAGGGCTATGGCTACACCTTC,CASSFEGYGYTF
TRBJ2-7,TRBV6-5,TRBD1,few,TGTGCCAGCAGACAGACGAACAGGGGCGAGCAGTACTTC,CASRQTNRGEQYF
TRBJ2-7,TRBV4-1,TRBD1,NA,TGCGCCAGCAGCCAGGAGACAGGGCTTCTAGCCTACGAGCAGTACTTC,CASSQETGLLAYEQYF
TRBJ1-6,TRBV28,NA,NA,TGTGCCAGCACCCGCCCCGGGGCAGGGGTTTCACCCCTCCACTTT,CASTRPGAGVSPLHF
TRBJ2-3,TRBV9,TRBD2,NA,TGTGCCAGCAGCGTAGTAGCGGGAGGGCCAGGAGCCACAGATACGCAGTATTTT,CASSVVAGGPGATDTQYF
TRBJ2-5,TRBV7-3,NA,NA,TGTGCCAGCAGCTTAAGAGCAGGGCGGTCCGGGCTAGAGACCCAGTACTTC,CASSLRAGRSGLETQYF
TRBJ2-7,TRBV6-5,NA,NA,TGTGCCAGCACTACAGGGCCTCAAGGAACCGAGCAGTACTTC,CASTTGPQGTEQYF
TRBJ1-3,TRBV11-1,TRBD1,NA,TGTGCCAGCAGCCTGGGACAGTCCTCTGGAAACACCATATATTTT,CASSLGQSSGNTIYF